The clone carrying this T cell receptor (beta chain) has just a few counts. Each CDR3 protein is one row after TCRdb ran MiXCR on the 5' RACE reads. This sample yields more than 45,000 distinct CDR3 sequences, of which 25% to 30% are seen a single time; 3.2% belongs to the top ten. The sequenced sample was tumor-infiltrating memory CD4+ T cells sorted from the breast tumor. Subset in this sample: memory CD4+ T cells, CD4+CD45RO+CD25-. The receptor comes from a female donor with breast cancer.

CDR3 sequence (DNA): TGTGCCAGCAGCTTACTTCGAGCTGGAAACACCATATATTTT. As protein: CASSLLRAGNTIYF. This chain connects TRBV7-9 to TRBJ1-3, with D hard to call. The CDR3 has 14 residues. The V gene's germline CDR1 is SEHNR and CDR2 FQNEAQ (reference sequence). V was pared by 2 bases and J by 2 bases, with 7 bases between.